A single sample is the source of the 26 T cell receptor beta chains below, sequenced in a study of control samples from healthy donors and cancer patients. TCRdb's copy holds only in-frame clones and misses some; the assay was immunoSEQ multiplex PCR. The sample includes fewer than 200,000 clones, around 88% of them seen just once. Sequences were obtained from blood. The receptors derive from a woman aged 25 to 39 in good health.

The chain recombines TRBV5-6 with TRBJ2-7, with D maybe TRBD1 (6 bases). Deletions cut 4 bases from V and 3 bases from J, with 17 bases between. Germline lookup yields CDR1 SGHDT and CDR2 YYEEEE. The CDR3 covers 15 residues. CDR3: CASSPPQGQLYEQYF. Here the CDR3 DNA reads TGTGCCAGCAGCCCCCCCCAAGGACAGCTCTACGAGCAGTACTTC.

The rearrangement joins TRBV29-1 to TRBJ2-7; 8 positions agree with TRBD1. Germline V gene lookup returns CDR1 SQVTM and CDR2 ANQGSEA. V was pared by 7 bases and J by 5 bases, with 16 bases of the junction left unmatched. This CDR3 is built from 15 residues. CDR3 coding DNA: TGCAGCGCAGACTCCGGGACAGGCCTCCTCAACGAGCAGTACTTC. This encodes CSADSGTGLLNEQYF.

The chain uses TRBV24-1 and TRBJ2-7, with 9 bases that match TRBD2. CDR3 length: 15 amino acids. Germline-derived CDR1 and CDR2 are KGHDR and SFDVKD. The junction had 9 bases not matched to a gene; V was cut back by 7 bases and J by 3 bases. Here the CDR3 reads CATRGQSGRNYEQYF. The CDR3 DNA follows: TGTGCCACCAGGGGACAGAGCGGGAGGAACTACGAGCAGTACTTC.

The chain combines TRBV7-9 with TRBJ1-2; D is ambiguous. V was clipped by 1 base and J by 8 bases, with 26 bases between them. Germline values: CDR1 SEHNR, CDR2 FQNEAQ (reference sequence). CDR3 length equals 18 residues. The DNA of the CDR3 is TGTGCCAGCAGCTTAGGGAACCCGGGAAGGGTTACCCCTAGGGGCTACACCTTC. This gives the protein CASSLGNPGRVTPRGYTF.

The count of this clone is one. The V gene is TRBV4-2, the J gene TRBJ1-5; no reliable D call. Germline V gene data show CDR1 as LGHNA and CDR2 as YNFKEQ. V dropped 8 bases and J dropped 6 bases, with 14 bases sitting between them. The CDR3 extends over 13 amino acids. The CDR3 loop is CASSSAGGQPQHF. The CDR3 DNA reads as TGTGCCAGCTCCTCCGCCGGTGGTCAGCCCCAGCATTTT.

This chain joins TRBV4-1 and TRBJ2-7; TRBD1 or TRBD2 may be the D gene (5 bases each). The CDR3 sequence is 16 residues long. Germline V CDR1 and CDR2: MGHRA, YSYEKL. V shed 3 bases and J shed 1 base, with 16 bases lying between them. The CDR3 loop reads CASSHRTVGESYEQYF. The CDR3 bases are TGCGCCAGCAGCCACCGAACGGTGGGGGAGTCCTACGAGCAGTACTTC.

The chain employs TRBV30 and TRBJ1-2; possibly TRBD1 for D (5 bases). Germline V lookup: CDR1 GTSNPN, CDR2 SVGIG (reference sequence). There are 14 residues in the CDR3. Deletions cut 3 bases from V and 1 base from J, with 12 bases between. The CDR3 DNA reads TGTGCCTGGAGCGTAGGACATCTTAACTATGGCTACACCTTC. It is translated as CAWSVGHLNYGYTF. The full variable domain, rest sourced from reference TRBV30 and TRBJ1-2, is SQTIHQWPATLVQPVGSPLSLECTVEGTSNPNLYWYRQAAGRGLQLLFYSVGIGQISSEVPQNLSASRPQDRQFILSSKKLLLSDSGFYLCAWSVGHLNYGYTFGSGTRLTVV.

The chain is built from TRBV11-3 and TRBJ2-5; 9 bases fit TRBD1. The germline gives CDR1 SGHNT, CDR2 YENEEA. The V and J ends lost 5 bases and 4 bases, in that order; junction bases with no gene match: 8. This CDR3 has 15 residues. The CDR3 loop reads CASSPRQGEGETQYF. In DNA form, the CDR3 reads TGTGCCAGCAGCCCGAGACAGGGGGAGGGAGAGACCCAGTACTTC.

This clone was seen a handful of times. The rearrangement joins TRBV28 to TRBJ1-5; the D gene is possibly TRBD1 (5 bases). The CDR3 contains 19 residues. Between the trimmed V and J ends, which lost 5 bases and 1 base, there was a span of 24 bases. Germline CDR1 reads MDHEN; CDR2 reads SYDVKM. CDR3 nucleotides: TGTGCCAGCAGTCCATTCGGGGGAGGAGTAGTGTCGAGCAATCAGCCCCAGCATTTT. As protein: CASSPFGGGVVSSNQPQHF.

This clone was recorded only once. The rearrangement links TRBV24-1 to TRBJ2-3, with D possibly TRBD2 on 6 matching bases. The CDR3 runs to 16 residues. Looked up from germline, CDR1 is KGHDR and CDR2 is SFDVKD. Trimming took 0 bases from V and 4 from J, leaving 13 bases between them. The CDR3 DNA is TGTGCCACCAGTGATTTGCAATTCGGGAGTTCAGATACGCAGTATTTT. This gives the protein CATSDLQFGSSDTQYF.

This sequence joins TRBV2 and TRBJ2-3; TRBD1 agrees at 7 bases. The J segment lost 2 bases and the V segment lost 6 bases, leaving 2 bases of the junction unmatched. CDR1 and CDR2 from the germline V gene are SNHLY and FYNNEI. CDR3 length equals 13 residues. The CDR3 spells CASRDRYTDTQYF. The DNA for the CDR3 is TGTGCCAGCAGGGACAGGTACACAGATACGCAGTATTTT.

V gene TRBV6-5 combines with J gene TRBJ1-3; the D is unclear. V dropped 8 bases and J dropped 0 bases, with 8 bases sitting between them. From germline, CDR1 is MNHEY and CDR2 SVGAGI. The CDR3 totals 13 residues. The CDR3 sequence is CASSANSGNTIYF. DNA for the CDR3: TGTGCCAGCTCAGCCAACTCTGGAAACACCATATATTTT.

A single count supports this clone. J is TRBJ1-1 and V is TRBV12-2; TRBD1 reflects the table's D call only, with no check against the DNA. TRBV12-2 is labeled a pseudogene. The CDR3 is 11 residues long. The DNA of the CDR3 is TGTGCAAGTCGCTTCAGCACTGAAGCTTTCTTT. Translation gives CASRFSTEAFF.

The chain has TRBV6-2 or TRBV6-3 and TRBJ2-7; D is ambiguous. V was pared by 5 bases and J by 3 bases, with 11 bases between. The germline V gene encodes CDR1 MNHEY and CDR2 SVGEGT. The CDR3 consists of 13 residues. The CDR3 reads CASSPGPVYEQYV. The DNA of the CDR3 is TGTGCCAGCAGTCCCGGACCGGTCTACGAGCAGTACGTC.

The table lists this clone with a few counts. V and J are TRBV7-9 and TRBJ2-3; 12 bases agree with TRBD2. In germline, CDR1 is SEHNR, CDR2 FQNEAQ (reference sequence). The CDR3 sequence is 16 residues long. The V and J ends lost 5 bases and 8 bases, in that order; junction bases with no gene match: 11. CDR3 in DNA: TGTGCCAGCAGCACCAGACTAGCGGGAGAGGGTGCTACGCAGTATTTT. Translating it yields CASSTRLAGEGATQYF.

In regard to this clone: The sample holds other DNA sequences that translate to the same CDR3. The chain is built from TRBV7-9 and TRBJ2-3; D call uncertain. Trimming removed 5 bases at V and 6 bases at J, with 9 bases between. Germline CDR1 is SEHNR and CDR2 is FQNEAQ (reference sequence). The CDR3 sequence is 12 residues long. The CDR3 here is CASSIKSDTQYF. The CDR3 DNA sequence: TGTGCCAGCAGCATAAAGTCGGATACGCAGTATTTT.

The rearrangement uses TRBV27 and TRBJ1-6; D is unresolved. Trimming took off 4 bases at V and 8 bases at J, with 9 bases between the two ends. Germline assignment: CDR1 MNHEY and CDR2 SMNVEV (reference sequence). CDR3 length: 13 amino acids. CDR3 sequence: CASSSRLDSPLHF. The CDR3 coding sequence is TGTGCCAGCAGTTCCCGCCTGGATTCACCCCTCCACTTT.

This clone has only a few counts. This chain uses TRBV9 with TRBJ1-5, with no clear D. CDR1 is SGDLS and CDR2 is YYNGEE in the germline V gene. CDR3 length equals 13 residues. V was pared by 3 bases and J by 5 bases, with 9 bases between. The CDR3 loop reads CASSGLSDQPQHF. In DNA form, the CDR3 reads TGTGCCAGCAGCGGGCTTTCGGATCAGCCCCAGCATTTT.

The V call is TRBV5-1, the J call TRBJ2-4, with a tentative D call TRBD1 (6 bases). Trimming took 4 bases from V and 4 from J, leaving 18 bases between them. From germline, CDR1 is SGHRS and CDR2 YFSETQ. The CDR3 totals 16 residues. The CDR3 protein is CASSLFRGGGKNIQYF. The CDR3 nucleotides are TGCGCCAGCAGCCTATTCAGGGGCGGCGGGAAAAACATTCAGTACTTC.

This CDR3 is CASSAPTSGNTGELFF. Written as DNA, the CDR3 is TGTGCCAGCAGCGCGCCAACTAGCGGGAACACCGGGGAGCTGTTTTTT. The chain employs TRBV9 and TRBJ2-2, with 8 bases lining up with TRBD2. Germline CDR1 reads SGDLS; CDR2 reads YYNGEE. The ends lost 3 bases at V and 1 base at J; junction bases unmatched: 5. The CDR3 covers 16 residues.

This clone occurred once. This CDR3 reads CASSQDTYNEQFF. CDR3 nucleotide sequence: TGTGCCAGCAGCCAAGATACGTACAATGAGCAGTTCTTC. The rearrangement links TRBV3-1 (or the pseudogene TRBV3-2) to TRBJ2-1, with D hard to call. V was shortened by 0 bases and J by 4 bases, with 4 bases between the two germline ends. The CDR3 covers 13 residues. Germline V gene data show CDR1 as LGHDT and CDR2 as YNNKEL (reference sequence).

J is TRBJ2-5 and V is TRBV7-9; unclear D gene. The V and J ends lost 1 base and 5 bases respectively, with 8 bases between them. CDR3 size: 13 residues. Germline CDR1 is SEHNR and CDR2 is FQNEAQ (reference sequence). CDR3 DNA sequence: TGTGCCAGCAGCTTAGGGGTTCCTGAGACCCAGTACTTC. This gives the protein CASSLGVPETQYF.

V is TRBV11-2 and J is TRBJ2-3; 12 positions agree with TRBD2. CDR1 is SGHAT and CDR2 is FQNNGV in the germline V gene. Trimming cost V 5 bases and J 6 bases; bases outside gene matches: 6. The CDR3 runs to 15 residues. The CDR3 nucleotides read TGTGCCAGCAGCGAAGGACTAGCGGGGTGGGATACGCAGTATTTT. It is translated as CASSEGLAGWDTQYF.

The gene calls are TRBV11-2 and TRBJ2-1, with 9 bases matching TRBD1. Germline-derived CDR1 and CDR2 are SGHAT and FQNNGV. There are 15 residues in the CDR3. J was trimmed by 9 bases and V by 5 bases; bases with no gene match: 11. The CDR3 is CASSRLQGAWGEQFF. CDR3 DNA sequence: TGTGCCAGCAGCCGCTTACAGGGGGCGTGGGGTGAGCAGTTCTTC.

V gene TRBV18 combines with J gene TRBJ2-2, with a tentative D call TRBD1 (6 bases). CDR3 size: 15 residues. CDR1 and CDR2 (germline): KGHSH, LQKENI. Trimming removed 1 base from V and 4 bases from J, with 10 bases in between. In nucleotides, the CDR3 is TGTGCCAGCTCACCACAGGGGGTCTCCACCGGGGAGCTGTTTTTT. Protein: CASSPQGVSTGELFF.

The chain employs TRBV6-2 or TRBV6-3 and TRBJ2-7; 10 bases are a match to TRBD1. The CDR3 covers 13 residues. Germline CDR1 and CDR2: MNHEY and SVGEGT. V was clipped by 4 bases and J by 4 bases; unmatched bases: 1. The CDR3 DNA reads TGTGCCAGCAGTTGGACAGGGGGATACGAGCAGTACGTC. Its translation: CASSWTGGYEQYV.